The entry below describes one T cell receptor beta chain. Its cognate antigen is unknown. This sample stems from a study of shared clonotypes between healthy human individuals. Study overall: Serving as donors were two women and three men, whose ages spanned 18 to 49. Every donor yielded three CD4 naive, three CD4 memory, two CD8 naive and one CD8 memory plate. Overall study results and limits: A handful of donors shared approximately 5% of their naive CD4 clonotypes. Clonotypes shared by all four donors outscored non-shared clonotypes in generation probability.

Germline CDR1 is MNHEY and CDR2 is SMNVEV (reference sequence). V shed 4 bases and J shed 6 bases, with 12 bases lying between them. CDR3 length: 14 amino acids. Data came from immunoSEQ multiplex PCR; TCRdb stores just in-frame clones and leaves some out. The sample has over a million clones, 96% seen once. The sequenced sample consisted of naive CD4+ T cells sorted from blood. The sample's subset: CD45RA+ positively selected. V usage is TRBV27 and J usage is TRBJ1-4; D is ambiguous. The TCR was taken from a man under 40 in good health. CDR3 in amino acids: CASSSRRGHEKLFF. CDR3 coding DNA: TGTGCCAGCAGTTCCAGGAGAGGGCATGAAAAACTGTTTTTT.